This is a list of T cell receptor beta chains from one sample in a study of T cell repertoires in cytomegalovirus infection. TCRdb re-called the reads with MiXCR, one entry per CDR3 protein. The data show around 350,000 distinct CDR3 sequences, about a sixth seen once. The material sequenced was PBMCs. These receptors originate from a human donor in good health (CMV status not recorded). Some clones in this sample may be carry-over from other donors' samples. Both conserved end residues are part of each CDR3. A D gene is named only where the DNA matches it firmly. The listing skips clone size in some rows; elsewhere it reads once, few, many or a size class.

clone size: .; V gene: TRBV27; J gene: TRBJ2-7; D gene: TRBD2; CDR3 protein: CASSTLPTLAAYEQYF; CDR3 DNA: TGTGCCAGCAGTACACTACCCACTCTAGCGGCCTACGAGCAGTACTTC
clone size: many; V gene: TRBV14; J gene: TRBJ1-6; D gene: .; CDR3 protein: CASSQGGRNSPLHF; CDR3 DNA: TGTGCCAGCAGCCAAGGGGGCCGGAATTCACCCCTCCACTTT
clone size: .; V gene: TRBV6-5; J gene: TRBJ1-4; D gene: .; CDR3 protein: CASSPGWQGEKLFF; CDR3 DNA: TGTGCCAGCAGCCCCGGGTGGCAAGGTGAAAAACTGTTTTTT
clone size: many; V gene: TRBV6-1; J gene: TRBJ1-3; D gene: TRBD1; CDR3 protein: CASSARQGKTGNTIYF; CDR3 DNA: TGTGCCAGCAGTGCACGACAGGGGAAGACTGGAAACACCATATATTTT
clone size: few; V gene: TRBV10-2; J gene: TRBJ2-1; D gene: .; CDR3 protein: CASSEGVPGNEQFF; CDR3 DNA: TGCGCCAGCAGTGAGGGCGTACCAGGGAATGAGCAGTTCTTC
clone size: few; V gene: TRBV28; J gene: TRBJ2-5; D gene: .; CDR3 protein: CASYSGLGETQYF; CDR3 DNA: TGTGCCAGCTACTCAGGGTTAGGGGAGACCCAGTACTTC
clone size: many; V gene: TRBV7-2; J gene: TRBJ1-2; D gene: .; CDR3 protein: CASSSREGGYTF; CDR3 DNA: TGTGCCAGCAGCTCCCGGGAAGGTGGCTACACCTTC
clone size: many; V gene: TRBV12-3/TRBV12-4; J gene: TRBJ1-5; D gene: TRBD1; CDR3 protein: CASSWDSSTSQPQHF; CDR3 DNA: TGTGCCAGCAGTTGGGACAGCTCAACCAGTCAGCCCCAGCATTTT
clone size: .; V gene: TRBV12-3/TRBV12-4; J gene: TRBJ2-3; D gene: .; CDR3 protein: CASRQNGYTQYF; CDR3 DNA: TGTGCCAGCAGACAAAACGGATATACGCAGTATTTT
clone size: few; V gene: TRBV5-5; J gene: TRBJ2-5; D gene: TRBD2; CDR3 protein: CASRQTSGRQETQYF; CDR3 DNA: TGTGCCAGCAGGCAGACTAGCGGGAGACAAGAGACCCAGTACTTC
clone size: few; V gene: TRBV6-5; J gene: TRBJ2-2; D gene: TRBD2; CDR3 protein: CASSFHEPGLAGRTGELFF; CDR3 DNA: TGTGCCAGCAGTTTCCACGAACCGGGACTAGCGGGTCGTACCGGGGAGCTGTTTTTT